The source of this TCR beta chain is a study of shared clonotypes between healthy human individuals. Turning to the study itself: Participating donors consisted of a couple of women and a few men aged 18 to 49.

The CDR3 runs to 19 residues. In germline, CDR1 is LNHNV, CDR2 YYDKDF (reference sequence). The V end lost 0 bases, the J end lost 7 bases, and 22 bases lay between the germline ends. The protocol was immunoSEQ multiplex PCR, while the TCRdb copy is restricted to in-frame clones and leaves out a portion. This table holds millions of clones, around 95% found once. Sequenced input: naive CD4+ T cells sorted from blood. Subset indicated: CD45RA+ positively selected. This sequence was found in a man aged 18 to 29 in good health. This chain connects TRBV15 to TRBJ1-6; TRBD1 might be the D (5 bases). In DNA form, the CDR3 reads TGTGCCACCAGCAGAGATCGGGTCTTAGGGGTACGGGGAAATTCACCCCTCCACTTT. Translating it yields CATSRDRVLGVRGNSPLHF.